These 16 T cell receptor beta chains were all obtained from the same sample, sequenced in a study of CD8 T cells in Susac syndrome. Reverse transcription of roughly 0.5 to 1 ug RNA was performed with random hexamers. TCRdb recomputed calls from the immunoSEQ multiplex PCR reads with MiXCR, one row per CDR3 protein. The sample consists of around 130,000 distinct CDR3 sequences, 90% to 95% of them appearing once. Specimen: CD4+ T cells from PBMCs. The receptors originated from a human donor in good health.

This chain connects TRBV7-2 to TRBJ2-1; D possibly corresponds to TRBD2 (7 bases). Trimming left V 6 bases short and J 4 bases short, with 22 bases between. CDR1 and CDR2 from the germline V gene are SGHTA and FQGNSA. CDR3 length: 17 residues. The CDR3 loop is CASSGGGASAKYNEQFF. The CDR3 DNA sequence: TGTGCCAGCAGTGGGGGGGGCGCTAGCGCAAAGTACAATGAGCAGTTCTTC. Full variable domain (outside the CDR3, taken from reference TRBV7-2 and TRBJ2-1): GAGVSQSPSNKVTEKGKDVELRCDPISGHTALYWYRQSLGQGLEFLIYFQGNSAPDKSGLPSDRFSAERTGGSVSTLTIQRTQQEDSAVYLCASSGGGASAKYNEQFFGPGTRLTVL.

The chain links TRBV12-3 or TRBV12-4 to TRBJ2-7; TRBD2 agrees at 8 bases. This CDR3 spans 15 amino acids. After removal of 6 bases from V and 7 bases from J, the junction contained 14 bases not matched to a gene. CDR3 amino acids: CASSPPLAEVSEQYF. CDR3 coding DNA: TGTGCCAGCAGCCCCCCACTAGCGGAGGTCTCTGAGCAGTACTTC.

The chain uses TRBV28 and TRBJ1-5; tentatively, D is TRBD1 (5 bases). The CDR3 is made up of 14 amino acids. Germline V gene data show CDR1 as MDHEN and CDR2 as SYDVKM. Deletions cut 5 bases from V and 0 bases from J, with 8 bases between. Here the CDR3 reads CASSLRDSNQPQHF. The CDR3 bases are TGTGCCAGCAGTCTCAGGGATAGCAATCAGCCCCAGCATTTT.

The V call is TRBV2, the J call TRBJ2-7; 7 bases are shared with TRBD2. CDR1 and CDR2 (germline): SNHLY, FYNNEI. The CDR3 extends over 15 amino acids. J lost 4 bases, V lost 1 base, and 7 bases had no gene match. The CDR3 here is CASSEEGGRGYEQYF. In DNA form, the CDR3 reads TGTGCCAGCAGTGAAGAGGGCGGGAGAGGGTACGAGCAGTACTTC.

The CDR3 DNA is TGTGCCAGCAGTGAAAGGTTTTCGTTCTTC. It translates to CASSERFSFF. The rearrangement joins TRBV2 to TRBJ2-1; D gene unclear. The CDR3 is made up of 10 amino acids. V was pared by 2 bases and J by 15 bases, with 8 bases between. CDR1 is SNHLY, CDR2 FYNNEI, per germline.

This rearrangement joins TRBV27 to TRBJ2-7; 12 bases match TRBD2. Looked up from germline, CDR1 is MNHEY and CDR2 is SMNVEV (reference sequence). J gave up 2 bases and V 8 bases, and 1 base lay outside the gene matches. CDR3 size: 13 residues. CDR3 loop: CASRTSGAYEQYF. The CDR3 region has the DNA TGTGCCAGCCGGACTAGCGGGGCCTACGAGCAGTACTTC.

The rearrangement uses TRBV7-2 and TRBJ2-2, with 10 bases lining up with TRBD1. The CDR3 is 16 amino acids. Per germline, CDR1 SGHTA and CDR2 FQGNSA. V trimming: 5 bases; J trimming: 2 bases; junction bases outside the gene matches: 5. The CDR3 bases are TGTGCCAGCAGCCGCCGACAGGGGGCAAACACCGGGGAGCTGTTTTTT. Translation: CASSRRQGANTGELFF.

The chain carries TRBV29-1 and TRBJ2-1; 7 bases match TRBD2. This CDR3 contains 16 residues. From germline, CDR1 is SQVTM and CDR2 ANQGSEA. The V segment lost 2 bases and the J segment 0 bases; nucleotides outside the gene matches: 7. This CDR3 reads CSVELLADSSYNEQFF. The DNA of the CDR3 is TGCAGCGTTGAATTGCTAGCGGATAGCTCCTACAATGAGCAGTTCTTC.

The chain joins TRBV29-1 to TRBJ1-5; no reliable D call. The V and J ends lost 4 bases and 3 bases respectively, with 10 bases between them. CDR1 is SQVTM, CDR2 ANQGSEA, per germline. The CDR3 extends over 13 amino acids. The CDR3 DNA is TGCAGCGTTGGGCGGGCCACCAATCAGCCCCAGCATTTT. This sequence encodes CSVGRATNQPQHF.

This chain connects TRBV4-2 to TRBJ2-7, with D possibly TRBD2 on 5 matching bases. V was trimmed by 3 bases and J by 7 bases, leaving 10 bases between them. There are 12 residues in the CDR3. The germline V gene encodes CDR1 LGHNA and CDR2 YNFKEQ. Here the CDR3 DNA reads TGTGCCAGCAGCCAGGTTAGAGGGGAGCAGTACTTC. It encodes CASSQVRGEQYF.

The chain has TRBV10-3 and TRBJ2-5; 7 bases align to TRBD2. This CDR3 region has 16 residues. Losses at the gene ends were 5 bases for V and 5 bases for J; bases not matched to a gene: 14. Germline V gene lookup returns CDR1 ENHRY and CDR2 SYGVKD. CDR3 in amino acids: CAISPTLGRLGETQYF. CDR3 bases: TGTGCCATCAGTCCTACTCTCGGGAGGTTGGGGGAGACCCAGTACTTC.

This chain joins TRBV2 and TRBJ1-1, with D hard to call. CDR3 length: 13 amino acids. With 1 base removed from V and 4 bases from J, the gap between germline ends came to 7 bases. CDR1 is SNHLY, CDR2 FYNNEI, per germline. CDR3 sequence: CASSEEGTTEAFF. CDR3 nucleotide sequence: TGTGCCAGCAGTGAAGAGGGCACCACTGAAGCTTTCTTT.

The rearrangement joins TRBV5-1 to TRBJ1-5; D not resolved. Trimming shortened V by 0 bases and J by 9 bases, and 7 bases separated the two germline ends. The length of the CDR3 is 12 residues. CDR1 and CDR2 from the germline V gene are SGHRS and YFSETQ. CDR3 amino acids: CASSLGVGPQHF. CDR3 DNA sequence: TGCGCCAGCAGCTTGGGGGTAGGGCCCCAGCATTTT.

This chain connects TRBV7-2 to TRBJ2-3, with 8 nucleotides matching TRBD2. After removal of 8 bases from V and 2 bases from J, the junction contained 3 bases not matched to a gene. There are 13 residues in the CDR3. CDR1 and CDR2 from the germline V gene are SGHTA and FQGNSA. The CDR3 nucleotides read TGTGCCAGCTTAGCGGGGTACACAGATACGCAGTATTTT. Its protein product is CASLAGYTDTQYF.

This chain joins TRBV20-1 and TRBJ1-5, with no clear D. V was clipped by 3 bases and J by 0 bases, with 9 bases between them. CDR1 and CDR2 (germline): DFQATT, SNEGSKA (reference sequence). The CDR3 has 14 amino acids. The CDR3 loop reads CSASVLYSNQPQHF. The CDR3 DNA reads TGCAGTGCTAGCGTCTTATATAGCAATCAGCCCCAGCATTTT.

This sequence joins TRBV7-9 and TRBJ1-1, with D possibly being TRBD1 (5 bases). The CDR3 runs 13 residues. The V end lost 7 bases, the J end lost 4 bases, and 13 bases lay between the germline ends. Per the germline V gene, CDR1 is SEHNR and CDR2 is FQNEAQ (reference sequence). The CDR3 sequence: CASTRRGGTEAFF. In DNA, the CDR3 is TGTGCCAGCACCAGACGGGGGGGCACTGAAGCTTTCTTT.